The 17 T cell receptor beta chains presented below share a single source sample, sequenced in a study of blood T cell repertoires in COVID-19. Clones were read by immunoSEQ multiplex PCR, and TCRdb kept only the in-frame ones, dropping some. Among approximately 120,000 clones, around 78% were seen once, and the ten largest hold roughly a tenth. Sequencing was done on a sample of peripheral blood. Receptor source: a human donor in a cohort sampled during active COVID-19.

This clone has just one count. The rearrangement joins TRBV5-1 to TRBJ1-6, with D uncertain. The germline V and J ends were trimmed by 4 bases and 7 bases, with 15 bases remaining between them. This CDR3 region has 15 residues. The germline gives CDR1 SGHRS, CDR2 YFSETQ. DNA for the CDR3: TGCGCCAGCAGCCGTGCCGGCCCCGGGAATTCACCCCTCCACTTT. Its protein product is CASSRAGPGNSPLHF.

The gene calls are TRBV7-8 and TRBJ1-1; TRBD1 matches 7 bases. V was pared by 5 bases and J by 0 bases, with 9 bases of the junction left unmatched. Germline CDR1 and CDR2: SGHVS and FQNEAQ. The CDR3 is made up of 16 amino acids. CDR3: CASSPPGQWMNTEAFF. CDR3 bases: TGTGCCAGCAGCCCCCCGGGACAGTGGATGAACACTGAAGCTTTCTTT.

This chain connects TRBV27 to TRBJ1-5; D is uncertain. Trimming left V 5 bases short and J 2 bases short, with 16 bases between. Germline assignment: CDR1 MNHEY and CDR2 SMNVEV (reference sequence). The CDR3 totals 16 residues. The CDR3 DNA reads TGTGCCAGCAGTCCCTTAGTAGGGAGCGGCAATCAGCCCCAGCATTTT. It encodes CASSPLVGSGNQPQHF.

This clone was picked up a small number of times. The rearrangement links TRBV27 to TRBJ1-4, with D maybe TRBD1 (6 bases). Per the germline V gene, CDR1 is MNHEY and CDR2 is SMNVEV (reference sequence). The CDR3 has 16 residues. V gave up 7 bases and J gave up 3 bases, with 18 bases separating them. The CDR3 loop reads CASKSSGVTSNEKLFF. The CDR3 region has the DNA TGTGCCAGCAAGAGTTCAGGGGTTACGTCTAATGAAAAACTGTTTTTT.

The chain couples TRBV2 to TRBJ1-2; D is perhaps TRBD1 (6 bases). Germline CDR1 and CDR2: SNHLY and FYNNEI. V lost 3 bases, J lost 4 bases, and 12 bases lay in between. CDR3 length: 14 residues. Written as DNA, the CDR3 is TGTGCCAGCAGTGACAGGGGTTCTGGCTATGGCTACACCTTC. Its protein product is CASSDRGSGYGYTF.

In its sample, this clone was seen many times. The rearrangement joins TRBV11-3 to TRBJ2-7, with TRBD2 as a possible D gene (7 bases). V shed 11 bases and J shed 5 bases, with 19 bases lying between them. Germline CDR1 reads SGHNT; CDR2 reads YENEEA. This CDR3 is 13 amino acids long. The CDR3: CAGGGGGVHEQYF. CDR3 DNA: TGTGCCGGGGGAGGGGGAGGAGTCCACGAGCAGTACTTC.

In DNA form, the CDR3 reads TGTGCCAGCAGCCAAGAGTATGACGGGGGGGCTGGAGAGACCCAGTACTTC. Amino acids: CASSQEYDGGAGETQYF. The V call is TRBV4-2, the J call TRBJ2-5; TRBD2 matches at 8 bases. Germline V gene lookup returns CDR1 LGHNA and CDR2 YNFKEQ. The junction had 10 bases not matched to a gene; V was cut back by 0 bases and J by 4 bases. CDR3 size: 17 residues.

The genes are TRBV5-1 and TRBJ1-1, with D uncertain. Germline lookup yields CDR1 SGHRS and CDR2 YFSETQ. CDR3 size: 13 residues. V lost 0 bases and J 1 base, leaving 4 bases between the germline ends. CDR3 loop: CASSLDRNTEAFF. The CDR3, as DNA: TGCGCCAGCAGCTTGGACAGGAACACTGAAGCTTTCTTT.

In its sample, this clone was seen a few times. The chain joins TRBV18 to TRBJ2-3, with 9 bases aligning to TRBD1. Trimming cost V 8 bases and J 6 bases; bases outside gene matches: 15. Germline CDR1 and CDR2: KGHSH and LQKENI. The CDR3 loop spans 16 amino acids. CDR3 coding DNA: TGTGCCAGCGCCGCCCTGGGACAGGGACTGGGGGATACGCAGTATTTT. It yields the protein CASAALGQGLGDTQYF.

The chain uses TRBV19 and TRBJ2-2; 7 bases fit TRBD1. The germline V gene has CDR1 LNHDA and CDR2 SQIVND (reference sequence). The junction had 5 bases not matched to a gene; V was cut back by 0 bases and J by 4 bases. CDR3 length: 16 residues. CDR3 in amino acids: CASSIDPGQLTGELFF. The CDR3, as DNA: TGTGCCAGTAGTATAGACCCGGGACAGCTCACCGGGGAGCTGTTTTTT.

The genes are TRBV15 and TRBJ1-6; D gene uncertain. Per germline, CDR1 LNHNV and CDR2 YYDKDF (reference sequence). Trimming took off 5 bases at V and 11 bases at J, with 19 bases between the two ends. The CDR3 extends over 15 amino acids. CDR3 amino acids: CATSPRMSGFPPLHF. The CDR3 region has the DNA TGTGCCACCAGCCCCAGGATGTCCGGATTTCCACCCCTCCACTTT.

The chain carries TRBV7-9 and TRBJ1-1; D unresolved. The germline CDR1 and CDR2 sequences are SEHNR and FQNEAQ (reference sequence). The CDR3 is 12 amino acids. Trimming pared 8 bases from V and 0 bases from J, leaving 7 bases between. Written as DNA, the CDR3 is TGTGCCAGCGCAGGTTTGAACACTGAAGCTTTCTTT. Translated: CASAGLNTEAFF.

The rearrangement uses TRBV5-1 and TRBJ2-7, with D tentatively TRBD1 (5 bases). From germline, CDR1 is SGHRS and CDR2 YFSETQ. Trimming left V 2 bases short and J 0 bases short, with 15 bases between. There are 16 residues in the CDR3. For the CDR3, the DNA is TGCGCCAGCAGCTTATACGACAGTTCGAGCTCCTACGAGCAGTACTTC. Its protein is CASSLYDSSSSYEQYF.

V is TRBV3-1 (or the pseudogene TRBV3-2) and J is TRBJ2-1; 8 positions match TRBD1. Germline V CDR1 and CDR2: LGHDT, YNNKEL (reference sequence). The CDR3 contains 15 residues. The junction had 7 bases not matched to a gene; V was cut back by 5 bases and J by 4 bases. As DNA, the CDR3 is TGTGCCAGCAGCGTCGACAGGGGCTTTTACAATGAGCAGTTCTTC. Protein product: CASSVDRGFYNEQFF.

V is TRBV14 and J is TRBJ2-7; maybe TRBD2 (7 bases). V lost 3 bases to trimming and J lost 2 bases, with 14 bases between them. This CDR3 is built from 15 residues. The germline V gene has CDR1 SGHDN and CDR2 FVKESK. In nucleotides, the CDR3 is TGTGCCAGCAGCCAGTTTGGGGAGGGGGCCTACGAGCAGTACTTC. It specifies CASSQFGEGAYEQYF.

V usage is TRBV2 and J usage is TRBJ1-1; a weak D match, TRBD1 (6 bases). V dropped 4 bases and J dropped 4 bases, with 10 bases sitting between them. The length of the CDR3 is 13 residues. Germline V gene lookup returns CDR1 SNHLY and CDR2 FYNNEI. CDR3 nucleotides: TGTGCCAGCAGTGCGGGGGGCATCACTGAAGCTTTCTTT. This gives the protein CASSAGGITEAFF.

This clone was detected only once. The J gene is TRBJ2-3, the V gene TRBV5-6; 9 positions match TRBD1. CDR1 and CDR2 (germline): SGHDT, YYEEEE. The CDR3 extends over 15 amino acids. With 1 base clipped from V and 2 bases from J, the junction kept 2 bases outside the gene matches. CDR3 nucleotides: TGTGCCAGCAGCTTGCGACAGGGGGTCACAGATACGCAGTATTTT. It is translated as CASSLRQGVTDTQYF.